The 23 T cell receptor beta chains below were found in one sample sequenced in a study of blood T cell repertoires in COVID-19. Clones were read by immunoSEQ multiplex PCR, and TCRdb kept only the in-frame ones, dropping some. The table includes under 500,000 clones, around 89% detected once. Sequencing used peripheral blood. The receptor source for this set is a woman in her 30s with acute or convalescent COVID-19.

V and J are TRBV13 and TRBJ2-5; a weak D match, TRBD2 (5 bases). Trimming stripped 4 bases from V and 5 bases from J, with 14 bases between. The germline V gene has CDR1 PRHDT and CDR2 FYEKMQ (reference sequence). This CDR3 has 14 residues. The CDR3 DNA is TGTGCCAGCAGCTCCGGCAGGAGGCTTGAGACCCAGTACTTC. Its translation is CASSSGRRLETQYF.

This clone appeared a single time. The rearrangement uses TRBV19 and TRBJ2-6; a weak D match, TRBD1 (6 bases). Germline V gene lookup returns CDR1 LNHDA and CDR2 SQIVND (reference sequence). The CDR3 spans 21 residues. With 6 bases removed from V and 2 bases from J, the gap between germline ends came to 29 bases. The CDR3, as DNA: TGTGCCAGTAGCCCCGCCCCTTACAGGGTCTCTCCGCGGACTGGGGCCAACGTCCTGACTTTC. This translates into CASSPAPYRVSPRTGANVLTF.

The rearrangement links TRBV28 to TRBJ1-4; no clear D. Trimming stripped 5 bases from V and 8 bases from J, with 12 bases between. The CDR3 covers 13 residues. Germline CDR1 and CDR2: MDHEN and SYDVKM. The CDR3 spells CASSTLGNEKLFF. DNA for the CDR3: TGTGCCAGCAGTACACTAGGAAACGAAAAACTGTTTTTT.

This rearrangement joins TRBV19 to TRBJ1-1, with D perhaps matching TRBD1 (6 bases). The CDR3 has 15 residues. Germline lookup yields CDR1 LNHDA and CDR2 SQIVND (reference sequence). V lost 2 bases, J lost 5 bases, and 15 bases lay in between. The CDR3 region has the DNA TGTGCCAGTAGTATACGGACAGTGCCTCGGACTGAAGCTTTCTTT. Translation: CASSIRTVPRTEAFF.

The V call is TRBV14, the J call TRBJ2-5; D perhaps matches TRBD2 (6 bases). This CDR3 comprises 16 residues. Germline CDR1 SGHDN, CDR2 FVKESK. Between the trimmed V and J ends, which lost 0 bases and 4 bases, there was a span of 15 bases. CDR3 bases: TGTGCCAGCAGCCAAGAGGTAGGGACCGGGGGAGAGACCCAGTACTTC. Protein: CASSQEVGTGGETQYF.

The rearrangement uses TRBV5-5 and TRBJ2-1; unclear D gene. This CDR3 is 13 amino acids long. From germline, CDR1 is SGHKS and CDR2 YYEKEE (reference sequence). CDR3 residues: CATGRPPYNEQFF. The DNA of the CDR3 is TGTGCAACTGGCAGGCCCCCATACAATGAGCAGTTCTTC.

This chain uses TRBV6-1 with TRBJ1-5; TRBD1 agrees at 9 bases. Germline CDR1 is MNHNS and CDR2 is SASEGT. The length of the CDR3 is 14 residues. The V segment lost 6 bases and the J segment 6 bases; nucleotides outside the gene matches: 6. CDR3 sequence reads: CASRATGGSQPQHF. Written as DNA, the CDR3 is TGTGCCAGCAGAGCGACAGGGGGAAGTCAGCCCCAGCATTTT.

This chain links TRBV7-3 with TRBJ1-6; D remains unclear. The CDR3 contains 14 residues. Germline-derived CDR1 and CDR2 are SGHTA and FQGTGA. The V end lost 2 bases, the J end lost 4 bases, and 6 bases lay between the germline ends. CDR3 in amino acids: CASSLDGYNSPLHF. The CDR3 DNA sequence: TGTGCCAGCAGCTTAGACGGGTATAATTCACCCCTCCACTTT.

This clone was observed a single time. The chain links TRBV11-2 to TRBJ2-5; D not resolved. Germline lookup yields CDR1 SGHAT and CDR2 FQNNGV. V lost 1 base, J lost 2 bases, and 11 bases lay in between. The CDR3 is 15 amino acids. CDR3 coding DNA: TGTGCCAGCAGCTTAGCCCGACTTCCACAAGAGACCCAGTACTTC. As protein: CASSLARLPQETQYF.

This chain links TRBV2 with TRBJ1-4; 7 bases align to TRBD1. Germline CDR1 is SNHLY and CDR2 is FYNNEI. This CDR3 has 13 amino acids. The J segment lost 7 bases and the V segment lost 8 bases, leaving 7 bases of the junction unmatched. The CDR3 protein is CASLRQGSEKLFF. The CDR3 DNA reads TGTGCCAGCCTTAGACAGGGAAGTGAAAAACTGTTTTTT. Based on the CDR3 plus reference TRBV2 and TRBJ1-4, the full variable domain is EPEVTQTPSHQVTQMGQEVILRCVPISNHLYFYWYRQILGQKVEFLVSFYNNEISEKSEIFDDQFSVERPDGSNFTLKIRSTKLEDSAMYFCASLRQGSEKLFFGSGTQLSVL.

The chain combines TRBV27 with TRBJ2-2, with TRBD2 matching 11 bases. J lost 5 bases, V lost 3 bases, and 8 bases had no gene match. Germline CDR1 is MNHEY and CDR2 is SMNVEV (reference sequence). The CDR3 runs 17 residues. DNA for the CDR3: TGTGCCAGCAGTTTCACACTTAGCGGGGGGGGAACCGGGGAGCTGTTTTTT. Protein sequence: CASSFTLSGGGTGELFF.

V and J are TRBV2 and TRBJ1-5, with a tentative D call TRBD1 (6 bases). Germline V gene sequence: CDR1 SNHLY, CDR2 FYNNEI. The CDR3 is 13 residues long. Trimming pared 6 bases from V and 2 bases from J, leaving 8 bases between. The CDR3 sequence is CASRYRGNQPQHF. The CDR3, as DNA: TGTGCCAGCAGGTACAGGGGCAATCAGCCCCAGCATTTT.

The rearrangement uses TRBV7-2 and TRBJ2-7, with 7 bases matching TRBD1. The CDR3 consists of 15 residues. Per the germline V gene, CDR1 is SGHTA and CDR2 is FQGNSA. Losses at the gene ends were 5 bases for V and 3 bases for J; bases not matched to a gene: 10. The CDR3 sequence: CASSRSGTDNYEQYF. Here the CDR3 DNA reads TGTGCCAGCAGCCGCTCCGGGACAGACAACTACGAGCAGTACTTC.

This chain links TRBV5-4 with TRBJ1-6; D might be TRBD1 (5 bases). CDR3 size: 16 residues. The germline V gene has CDR1 SGHNT and CDR2 YYREEE (reference sequence). Trimming took 7 bases from V and 7 from J, leaving 21 bases between them. This chain's CDR3 is CASQMRTGVNNSPLHF. In nucleotides, the CDR3 is TGTGCCAGCCAGATGAGGACGGGGGTCAACAATTCACCCCTCCACTTT.

This clone was detected once. The chain recombines TRBV11-2 with TRBJ1-4, with D possibly being TRBD1 (6 bases). The V gene lost 4 bases and the J gene lost 5 bases, with 17 bases spanning the gap. From germline, CDR1 is SGHAT and CDR2 FQNNGV. This CDR3 contains 16 residues. Here the CDR3 DNA reads TGTGCCAGCAGCTCGCCACGTGGACAGCTAAATGAAAAACTGTTTTTT. This codes for CASSSPRGQLNEKLFF.

V gene TRBV6-1 combines with J gene TRBJ2-7, with D possibly being TRBD2 (5 bases). V dropped 1 base and J dropped 1 base, with 8 bases sitting between them. This CDR3 contains 14 residues. Germline V gene data show CDR1 as MNHNS and CDR2 as SASEGT. The CDR3 sequence: CASSEVGLSYEQYF. The CDR3 DNA follows: TGTGCCAGCAGTGAAGTAGGACTGTCCTACGAGCAGTACTTC.

The V gene is TRBV14, the J gene TRBJ2-7; 8 nucleotides match TRBD2. Per germline, CDR1 SGHDN and CDR2 FVKESK. The trim removed 4 bases at V and 2 bases at J, leaving 4 bases unmatched. This CDR3 contains 14 residues. CDR3 region: CASSRGGGTYEQYF. The DNA of the CDR3 is TGTGCCAGCAGCCGGGGCGGGGGGACCTACGAGCAGTACTTC.

The V gene is TRBV6-5, the J gene TRBJ2-3; weak D call: TRBD1 (6 bases). Per the germline V gene, CDR1 is MNHEY and CDR2 is SVGAGI. The CDR3 runs 15 residues. Trimming cost V 6 bases and J 2 bases, with 15 bases left between them. CDR3 sequence reads: CASSRLGAPTDTQYF. The CDR3, as DNA: TGTGCCAGCAGCCGGCTGGGGGCCCCCACAGATACGCAGTATTTT.

The chain is built from TRBV19 and TRBJ2-1, with 8 bases lining up with TRBD2. From germline, CDR1 is LNHDA and CDR2 SQIVND (reference sequence). Trimming took 9 bases from V and 9 from J; bases not matched to a gene: 7. The CDR3 spans 12 residues. The CDR3 bases are TGTGCCAGCGGGGGGGCCGCCGGTGAGCAGTTCTTC. This encodes CASGGAAGEQFF.

DNA for the CDR3: TGCGCCAGCAGTGAGCGTAGGGGAAGGCATTCACCCCTCCACTTT. This sequence encodes CASSERRGRHSPLHF. This sequence joins TRBV10-2 and TRBJ1-6, with D possibly TRBD1 on 5 matching bases. The germline V and J ends were trimmed by 2 bases and 8 bases, with 13 bases remaining between them. Germline V lookup: CDR1 WSHSY, CDR2 SAAADI. This CDR3 region has 15 residues.

The chain joins TRBV28 to TRBJ1-3; 7 positions agree with TRBD1. This CDR3 has 14 amino acids. V shed 6 bases, J shed 4 bases, and the junction held 6 bases outside the gene matches. The germline CDR1 and CDR2 sequences are MDHEN and SYDVKM. The DNA of the CDR3 is TGTGCCAGCAGCGAAACAGGGGACGGAAACACCATATATTTT. This encodes CASSETGDGNTIYF.

This sequence joins TRBV7-9 and TRBJ1-3, with unresolved D. Germline V gives CDR1 SEHNR, CDR2 FQNEAQ (reference sequence). This CDR3 region has 8 residues. CDR3: CATDTIYF. Here the CDR3 DNA reads TGTGCTACGGACACCATATATTTT.

The chain joins TRBV6-5 to TRBJ1-6; TRBD1 matches 9 bases. Germline CDR1 MNHEY, CDR2 SVGAGI. The CDR3 length is 14 residues. Trimming removed 6 bases from V and 9 bases from J; junction bases left unmatched: 6. CDR3 protein: CASSRTGVVSPLHF. Written as DNA, the CDR3 is TGTGCCAGCAGCAGGACAGGGGTAGTTTCACCCCTCCACTTT.